These 20 T cell receptor beta chains share one sample of origin, sequenced in a study of blood T cells in healthy people across ages. Next came a second PCR, run for about 6 to 12 cycles, which used a sample-barcoded 5' primer along with a J-beta primer mix. A single record per CDR3 protein comes from TCRdb applying MiXCR to the 5' RACE reads. This sample has under 1,000,000 distinct CDR3 sequences, with around 36% found just once. Material for sequencing was blood. The receptors were gathered from a young man in good health.

This clonotype was detected a few times. The rearrangement links TRBV10-3 to TRBJ2-3; 7 nucleotides align to TRBD1. The CDR3 totals 13 residues. Germline assignment: CDR1 ENHRY and CDR2 SYGVKD. The J segment lost 1 base and the V segment lost 8 bases, leaving 3 bases of the junction unmatched. CDR3: CAIRDSRTDTQYF. The DNA of the CDR3 is TGTGCCATCCGGGACAGCCGCACAGATACGCAGTATTTT.

Note on this clonotype: One end of the junction is discordant with germline, which a read error may explain. This rearrangement joins TRBV29-1 to TRBJ2-1; 7 nucleotides align to TRBD1. The assigned J gene may be wrong: the sequence end matches TRBJ2-7 better. The CDR3 sequence is 14 residues long. Germline lookup yields CDR1 SQVTM and CDR2 ANQGSEA. As DNA, the CDR3 is TGTAGCGTGACAGGGAAAAACTCCTACAATGAGCAGTACTTC. This gives the protein CSVTGKNSYNEQYF.

This chain joins TRBV5-4 and TRBJ2-7; possibly TRBD1 for D (7 bases). The V gene's germline CDR1 is SGHNT and CDR2 YYREEE (reference sequence). With 0 bases removed from V and 2 bases from J, the gap between germline ends came to 12 bases. The CDR3 length is 15 residues. In DNA form, the CDR3 reads TGTGCCAGCAGCTTGGGGTCAGGGGGGCCCTACGAGCAGTACTTC. Translated, it gives CASSLGSGGPYEQYF.

The rearrangement links TRBV12-3 or TRBV12-4 to TRBJ2-7, with a weak D call TRBD1 (7 bases). V shed 8 bases and J shed 7 bases, with 15 bases lying between them. This CDR3 contains 12 residues. CDR3: CASSPGGSEQYF. The CDR3 DNA reads TGTGCCAGCTCCCCAGGGGGGTCGGAGCAGTACTTC.

A remark on this clonotype: This could be a read error, since a much larger clone is one nucleotide away. This chain joins TRBV7-2 and TRBJ2-1; TRBD2 aligns across 9 bases. CDR3 length equals 16 residues. CDR1 is SGHTA and CDR2 is FQGNSA in the germline V gene. With 5 bases clipped from V and 6 bases from J, the junction kept 11 bases outside the gene matches. CDR3 protein: CASSPRISGGGNEQFF. The CDR3 DNA is TGTGCCAGCAGCCCCCGGATTAGCGGGGGTGGCAATGAGCAGTTCTTC.

The chain joins TRBV10-2 to TRBJ1-2; D is possibly TRBD1 (6 bases). Between the trimmed V and J ends, which lost 8 bases and 10 bases, there was a span of 26 bases. This CDR3 region has 15 residues. Germline V lookup: CDR1 WSHSY, CDR2 SAAADI. CDR3 DNA: TGCGCCAGCTCCGAGGGGCAGGGGCCATCCAGCCCCTACACCTTC. Translation gives CASSEGQGPSSPYTF.

This clonotype was seen a handful of times. This chain uses TRBV4-3 with TRBJ2-1; TRBD2 matches 8 bases. With V trimmed by 0 bases and J by 7 bases, 2 bases remained unmatched. The CDR3 runs 14 residues. Germline V gene sequence: CDR1 LGHNA, CDR2 YSLEER. DNA of the CDR3: TGCGCCAGCAGCCAAGAACTAGCGGAAAATGAGCAGTTCTTC. It is translated as CASSQELAENEQFF.

The chain joins TRBV6-2 or TRBV6-3 to TRBJ1-4; D is undetermined. Germline CDR1 reads MNHEY; CDR2 reads SVGEGT. Trimming cost V 5 bases and J 8 bases, with 15 bases left between them. The CDR3 spans 14 residues. CDR3 coding DNA: TGTGCCAGCAGTAAGCTCCTAGGAGGCGAAAAACTGTTTTTT. Translated: CASSKLLGGEKLFF.

Comments on this clonotype: This could be a read error, since a much larger clone is one nucleotide away. This CDR3 reads CASSSGGRGYGYTF. CDR3 DNA sequence: TGTGCCAGCAGCTCGGGAGGTCGAGGATATGGCTACACCTTC. The chain links TRBV7-9 to TRBJ1-2, with D hard to call. Germline CDR1 SEHNR, CDR2 FQNEAQ (reference sequence). CDR3 length equals 14 residues. The V end was cut by 4 bases, the J end by 5 bases, with 14 bases between.

The chain combines TRBV10-3 with TRBJ1-6; D gene unclear. The CDR3 runs to 13 residues. V gave up 3 bases and J gave up 14 bases, with 14 bases separating them. The germline V gene has CDR1 ENHRY and CDR2 SYGVKD. CDR3 region: CAISEGDDVSLHF. Written as DNA, the CDR3 is TGTGCCATCAGTGAAGGTGATGACGTCTCCCTCCACTTT.

In this sample, this clonotype turned up a few times. The chain combines TRBV12-3 or TRBV12-4 with TRBJ2-1, with D maybe TRBD1 (6 bases). The DNA end favors TRBJ2-7, so the J call may be wrong. The CDR3 loop spans 12 amino acids. The CDR3 nucleotides read TGTGCCAGCAGGGACAGATACAATGAGCAGTACTTC. Its translation: CASRDRYNEQYF.

In regard to this clonotype: Given a much more abundant clone one base away, this may be a read error. The chain's CDR3 is CVSNPWGSGNTIYF. The CDR3 DNA sequence: TGTGTCAGCAACCCTTGGGGCTCTGGAAACACCATATATTTT. The V call is TRBV11-2, the J call TRBJ1-3; D is unresolved. The CDR3 spans 14 residues. Germline V gene lookup returns CDR1 SGHAT and CDR2 FQNNGV.

This clonotype was detected only a few times. The chain is built from TRBV5-1 and TRBJ2-1; no clear D. This CDR3 region has 14 residues. V shed 4 bases and J shed 8 bases, with 16 bases lying between them. Per germline, CDR1 SGHRS and CDR2 YFSETQ. CDR3 in DNA: TGCGCCAGCAGCCTATTGGTGGGCCGGGATGAGCAGTTCTTC. It encodes CASSLLVGRDEQFF.

This chain joins TRBV28 and TRBJ2-2; TRBD2 agrees at 7 bases. Per germline, CDR1 MDHEN and CDR2 SYDVKM. The length of the CDR3 is 18 residues. With V trimmed by 5 bases and J by 4 bases, 16 bases remained unmatched. The CDR3 DNA reads as TGTGCCAGCAGTCCCGGATTCCGGGAGGCCGAAGGCACCGGGGAGCTGTTTTTT. Protein: CASSPGFREAEGTGELFF.

This clonotype was seen repeatedly, ten times or more. The rearrangement links TRBV2 to TRBJ2-3; no definite D call. The germline V gene encodes CDR1 SNHLY and CDR2 FYNNEI. The CDR3 consists of 12 residues. Trimming cost V 3 bases and J 6 bases, with 7 bases left between them. The CDR3 protein is CASSDIGDTQYF. CDR3 sequence (DNA): TGTGCCAGCAGTGACATCGGGGATACGCAGTATTTT.

This clonotype was seen a handful of times. V is TRBV5-1 and J is TRBJ1-2; 8 positions match TRBD1. Trimming removed 4 bases from V and 7 bases from J; junction bases left unmatched: 18. The CDR3 has 17 amino acids. Germline loops: CDR1 SGHRS, CDR2 YFSETQ. Here the CDR3 reads CASSTPGTGARHRGYTF. CDR3 sequence (DNA): TGCGCCAGCAGCACACCCGGGACAGGCGCCCGCCATCGTGGCTACACCTTC.

This clonotype was detected a few times. The J gene is TRBJ2-3, the V gene TRBV25-1, with 8 bases lining up with TRBD1. With V trimmed by 4 bases and J by 3 bases, 9 bases remained unmatched. Per the germline V gene, CDR1 is MGHDK and CDR2 is SYGVNS. This CDR3 region has 16 residues. CDR3 sequence (DNA): TGTGCCAGCAGTGGACCAGGGGGCATGCGAACAGATACGCAGTATTTT. It specifies CASSGPGGMRTDTQYF.

The chain recombines TRBV29-1 with TRBJ1-1, with D possibly matching TRBD1 (6 bases). Germline V lookup: CDR1 SQVTM, CDR2 ANQGSEA. The CDR3 is made up of 11 amino acids. The V end lost 5 bases, the J end lost 10 bases, and 14 bases lay between the germline ends. As DNA, the CDR3 is TGCAGCGTTCCCGGACAGCGGGGAGCTTTCTTT. Its translation: CSVPGQRGAFF.

The rearrangement joins TRBV7-2 to TRBJ1-2, with a possible D match to TRBD1 (6 bases). The CDR3 has 13 residues. Germline values: CDR1 SGHTA, CDR2 FQGNSA. Trimming left V 5 bases short and J 8 bases short, with 15 bases between. The CDR3 sequence is CASSLRGQGGYTF. CDR3 in DNA: TGTGCCAGCAGCCTGCGGGGACAAGGAGGCTACACCTTC. The complete variable domain, with remaining parts taken from reference TRBV7-2 and TRBJ1-2, reads GAGVSQSPSNKVTEKGKDVELRCDPISGHTALYWYRQSLGQGLEFLIYFQGNSAPDKSGLPSDRFSAERTGGSVSTLTIQRTQQEDSAVYLCASSLRGQGGYTFGSGTRLTVV.

This clonotype turned up a few times. The rearrangement links TRBV12-5 to TRBJ2-1, with 7 bases identical to TRBD2. The CDR3 runs to 17 residues. Germline CDR1 is LGHNT and CDR2 is FRNRAP. V shed 0 bases, J shed 2 bases, and the junction held 7 bases outside the gene matches. The CDR3 DNA reads TGTGCTAGTGGTTTGGTAGGGCCGGGGGGTACCTACAATGAGCAGTTCTTC. Its translation: CASGLVGPGGTYNEQFF.